Listed below are T cell receptor beta chains from one sample, sequenced in a study of OX40 agonist ivuxolimab in advanced cancers. The method was immunoSEQ multiplex PCR; TCRdb's version includes in-frame clones alone and lacks a portion of them. The sample lists 90,000 to 100,000 clones, 88% occurring once. Here the sequenced sample was CD4+ or CD8+ T cells sorted from blood, taken in a trial of the OX40 agonist ivuxolimab. The receptors shown here come from an adult with an advanced solid tumor such as melanoma, head and neck, liver or kidney cancer. The CDR3 runs from the conserved cysteine through the conserved F or W. A D gene is named only where the DNA matches it firmly. Rows may omit the clone size; those that give it use once, few, many or a size class.

j_gene | abundance | d_gene | v_gene | CDR3aa | CDR3nt
TRBJ2-3 | many | TRBD2 | TRBV5-3 | CARKREGPDTQYF | TGTGCCAGAAAGCGGGAGGGCCCAGATACGCAGTATTTT
TRBJ2-1 | . | . | TRBV28 | CASSFSGGSGPYYNEQFF | TGTGCCAGCAGTTTTTCAGGGGGTAGCGGCCCTTACTACAATGAGCAGTTCTTC
TRBJ2-3 | few | . | TRBV30 | CACSIPGLGIGDTQYF | TGTGCCTGCTCCATACCGGGCCTTGGAATCGGGGATACGCAGTATTTT
TRBJ2-1 | . | . | TRBV7-9 | CASSFGTLLGEQFF | TGTGCCAGCAGCTTCGGGACTCTCCTCGGGGAGCAGTTCTTC
TRBJ2-1 | . | TRBD2 | TRBV10-3 | CAISGQAGGNNEQFF | TGTGCCATCAGTGGTCAAGCGGGGGGTAACAATGAGCAGTTCTTC
TRBJ2-7 | . | . | TRBV5-1 | CASSLDPKNEQYF | TGCGCCAGCAGCTTGGACCCCAAAAACGAGCAGTACTTC
TRBJ1-1 | . | . | TRBV25-1 | CASSPGGLQDMNTEAFF | TGTGCCAGCAGTCCGGGGGGACTCCAGGACATGAACACTGAAGCTTTCTTT
TRBJ1-5 | . | . | TRBV28 | CASSPPGWGRDQPQHF | TGTGCCAGCAGTCCCCCGGGGTGGGGTCGGGATCAGCCCCAGCATTTT
TRBJ2-5 | . | . | TRBV9 | CASSVTSGTQYF | TGTGCCAGCAGCGTAACTTCGGGGACCCAGTACTTC
TRBJ2-3 | . | . | TRBV6-5 | CASSSGGSSVTQYF | TGTGCCAGCAGCTCTGGGGGTTCCTCCGTTACGCAGTATTTT
TRBJ2-5 | . | . | TRBV5-1 | CASRRNEETQYF | TGCGCCAGCAGGCGTAATGAAGAGACCCAGTACTTC
TRBJ1-6 | . | TRBD1 | TRBV6-6 | CASRRGQGEFGSPLHF | TGTGCCAGCAGGCGGGGACAGGGAGAGTTTGGGTCACCCCTCCACTTT
TRBJ2-2 | . | . | TRBV5-1 | CASSEPVGELFF | TGCGCCAGCAGCGAACCCGTGGGGGAGCTGTTTTTT
TRBJ1-6 | . | . | TRBV10-3 | CAISERTEYSPLHF | TGTGCCATCAGTGAAAGGACAGAATATTCACCCCTCCACTTT
TRBJ1-5 | . | . | TRBV7-2 | CASSLDRNQPQHF | TGTGCCAGCAGCTTAGACCGAAATCAGCCCCAGCATTTT
TRBJ1-2 | few | . | TRBV4-3 | CASSQGFLADYGYTF | TGCGCCAGCAGCCAAGGATTCCTAGCGGACTATGGCTACACCTTC
TRBJ2-3 | . | . | TRBV5-5 | CASSFPPYTQYF | TGTGCCAGCAGTTTTCCCCCTTATACGCAGTATTTT
TRBJ2-3 | . | TRBD2 | TRBV5-7 | CASSTWGEAGGPADTQYF | TGTGCCAGCAGCACTTGGGGGGAAGCGGGAGGGCCCGCAGATACGCAGTATTTT
TRBJ2-3 | . | . | TRBV7-2 | CASSPRLGGTDTQYF | TGTGCCAGCAGCCCCCGTTTGGGGGGCACAGATACGCAGTATTTT